This T cell receptor (beta chain) was obtained from a study of radiation and T cells in renal cell carcinoma. Only one count was recorded for this clone. The sample's time point: baseline pretreatment blood. As for treatment: 15 Gy SBRT to primary tumor, nephrectomy 4 weeks later. Sequencing used immunoSEQ multiplex PCR; TCRdb keeps in-frame clones, though not all of them. Here the sample spans 140,000 to 150,000 clones, 88% being singletons. CDR3 length equals 15 residues. The J segment lost 6 bases and the V segment lost 0 bases, leaving 6 bases of the junction unmatched. Germline V lookup: CDR1 SGDLS, CDR2 YYNGEE.

The sample was blood, taken from a patient whose treatment included radiotherapy and nephrectomy. This chain uses TRBV9 with TRBJ1-5; 7 bases line up with TRBD1. The clonotype was recovered from an older woman with renal cell carcinoma. The CDR3 DNA is TGTGCCAGCAGCGTAGGCCTAGGGGGCCCTCAGCCCCAGCATTTT. This codes for CASSVGLGGPQPQHF.